This entry is about one TCR beta chain. Its target is unknown. Trimming left V 5 bases short and J 14 bases short, with 18 bases between. The CDR3 runs to 12 residues. The germline gives CDR1 SGHTA, CDR2 FQGNSA. This sample is part of a study of multiple sclerosis patients with progressive multifocal leukoencephalopathy. Study results and caveats: Lower normalized Shannon entropy suggested reduced TRB diversity in most PML patients.

Clones were sequenced by immunoSEQ multiplex PCR, and TCRdb holds only the in-frame ones, with some missing. The repertoire holds more than 30,000 clones, with 87% as singletons. Time point meaning: time of PML onset. At PML onset, T3 blood samples were taken. This sequence originates from a woman in her thirties or forties with progressive multifocal leukoencephalopathy. The material was PBMCs, obtained from a patient treated with natalizumab. The chain recombines TRBV7-2 with TRBJ1-2, with D perhaps matching TRBD1 (5 bases). CDR3 region: CASSPLGRDLTF. The CDR3 DNA is TGTGCCAGCAGCCCCCTTGGCAGGGACTTAACCTTC.